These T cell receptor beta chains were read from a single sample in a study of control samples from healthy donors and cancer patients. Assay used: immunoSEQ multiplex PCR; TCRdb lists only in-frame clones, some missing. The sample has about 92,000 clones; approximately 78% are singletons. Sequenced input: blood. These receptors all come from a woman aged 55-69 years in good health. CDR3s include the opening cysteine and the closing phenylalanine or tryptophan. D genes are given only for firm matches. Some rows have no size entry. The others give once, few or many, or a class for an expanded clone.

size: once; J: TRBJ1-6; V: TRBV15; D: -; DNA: TGTGCCACCAGCAGAGATGGGTCAAATTCACCCCTCCACTTT; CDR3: CATSRDGSNSPLHF
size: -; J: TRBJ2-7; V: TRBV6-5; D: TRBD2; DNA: TGTGCCATCCTCGGGGACTACTCCTACGAGCAGTACTTC; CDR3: CAILGDYSYEQYF
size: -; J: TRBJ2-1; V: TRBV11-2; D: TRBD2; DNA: TGTGCCAGCAGCCTTAGCGGGAGCTCCTACAATGAGCAGTTCTTC; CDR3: CASSLSGSSYNEQFF
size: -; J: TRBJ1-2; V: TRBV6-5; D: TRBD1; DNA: TGTGCCAGCAGGGAGGGGCGACAGGGAGACTATGGCTACACCTTC; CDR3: CASREGRQGDYGYTF
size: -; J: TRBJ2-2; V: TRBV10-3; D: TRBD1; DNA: TGTGCCATCAGTGACCCAGGGACAGGGAGAAGAACCGGGGAGCTGTTTTTT; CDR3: CAISDPGTGRRTGELFF
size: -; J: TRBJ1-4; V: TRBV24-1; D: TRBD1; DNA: TGTGCCACAGAAACAGGGGGCGCGAACGAAAAACTGTTTTTT; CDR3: CATETGGANEKLFF
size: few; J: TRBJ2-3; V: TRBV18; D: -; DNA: TGTGCCAGCTCGTCGACTAGAGCAGATACGCAGTATTTT; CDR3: CASSSTRADTQYF
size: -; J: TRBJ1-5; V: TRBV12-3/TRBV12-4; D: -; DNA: TGTGCCAGCAAAACTTATTCGCAGCCCCAGCATTTT; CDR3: CASKTYSQPQHF
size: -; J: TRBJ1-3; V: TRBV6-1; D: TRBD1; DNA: TGTGCCAGCAGTGAAAGGACAGGCCGAAACACCATATATTTT; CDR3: CASSERTGRNTIYF
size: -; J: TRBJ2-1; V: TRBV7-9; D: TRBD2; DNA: TGTGCCAGCAGGAACACTAGCGGGGGTTACAATGAGCAGTTCTTC; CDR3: CASRNTSGGYNEQFF
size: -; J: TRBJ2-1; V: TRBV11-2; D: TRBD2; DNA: TGTGCCAGCAGCCCAGATCTAGCGGGGGGGTACAATGAGCAGTTCTTC; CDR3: CASSPDLAGGYNEQFF
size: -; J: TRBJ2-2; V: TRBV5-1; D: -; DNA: TGCGCCAGCAGCGAGGGTAGCGGGAACACCGGGGAGCTGTTTTTT; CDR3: CASSEGSGNTGELFF
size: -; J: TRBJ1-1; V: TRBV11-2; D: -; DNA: TGTGCCAGCAGCTTAGTAGCCGGGGGGAACACTGAAGCTTTCTTT; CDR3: CASSLVAGGNTEAFF
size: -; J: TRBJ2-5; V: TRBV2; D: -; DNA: TGTGCCAGCAGTGTCCCCCCCCAAGAGACCCAGTACTTC; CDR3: CASSVPPQETQYF
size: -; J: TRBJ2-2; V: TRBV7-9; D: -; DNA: TGTGCCAGCCGACGGGGACAAATCACCGGGGAGCTGTTTTTT; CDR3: CASRRGQITGELFF
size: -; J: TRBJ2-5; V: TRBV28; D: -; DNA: TGTGCCAGCAGTCCCGCTCCCCCAGAGCAAGAGACCCAGTACTTC; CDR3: CASSPAPPEQETQYF
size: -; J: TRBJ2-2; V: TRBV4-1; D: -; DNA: TGCGCCAGCAAGGGGGGCACCGGGGAGCTGTTTTTT; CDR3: CASKGGTGELFF
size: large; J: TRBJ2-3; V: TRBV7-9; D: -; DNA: TGTGCCAGCAGCTTAGGACTTGGCCCAGATACGCAGTATTTT; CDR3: CASSLGLGPDTQYF
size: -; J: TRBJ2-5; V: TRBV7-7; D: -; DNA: TGTGCTAGCAGCTTAACTCTACAGGGAGAGACCCAGTACTTC; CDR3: CASSLTLQGETQYF
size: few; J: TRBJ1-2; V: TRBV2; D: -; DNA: TGTGCCAGCAGCGGGAGAGACAGCCCAACTAACTATGGCTACACCTTC; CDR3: CASSGRDSPTNYGYTF
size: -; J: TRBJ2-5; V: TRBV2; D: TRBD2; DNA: TGTGCCAGCAGCCCGGGACTAGCGGGAGGTGAGACCCAGTACTTC; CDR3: CASSPGLAGGETQYF
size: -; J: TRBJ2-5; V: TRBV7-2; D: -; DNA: TGTGCCAGCAGCTTTACGGGGGCTAGGGAGACCCAGTACTTC; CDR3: CASSFTGARETQYF
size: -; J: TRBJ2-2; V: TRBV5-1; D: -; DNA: TGCGCCAGCAGCATACGAACCGGGGAGCTGTTTTTT; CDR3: CASSIRTGELFF
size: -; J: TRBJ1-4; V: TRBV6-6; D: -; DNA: TGTGCCAGCAGTCCCCAGGAGCGGTGGGGGGAAAAACTGTTTTTT; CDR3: CASSPQERWGEKLFF